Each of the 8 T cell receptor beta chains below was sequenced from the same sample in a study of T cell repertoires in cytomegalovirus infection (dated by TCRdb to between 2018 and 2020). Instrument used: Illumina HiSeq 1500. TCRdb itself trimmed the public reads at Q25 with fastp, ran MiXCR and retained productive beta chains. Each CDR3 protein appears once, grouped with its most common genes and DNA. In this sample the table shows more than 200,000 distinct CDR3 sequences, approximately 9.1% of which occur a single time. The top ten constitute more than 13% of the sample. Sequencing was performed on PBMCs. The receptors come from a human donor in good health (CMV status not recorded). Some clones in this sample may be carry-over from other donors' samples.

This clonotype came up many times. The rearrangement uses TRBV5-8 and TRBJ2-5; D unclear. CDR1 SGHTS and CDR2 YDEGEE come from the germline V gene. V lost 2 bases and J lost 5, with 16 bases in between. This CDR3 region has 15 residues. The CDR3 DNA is TGTGCCAGCAGCTTTGATAGTACTCGTAGGGAGACCCAGTACTTC. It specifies CASSFDSTRRETQYF.

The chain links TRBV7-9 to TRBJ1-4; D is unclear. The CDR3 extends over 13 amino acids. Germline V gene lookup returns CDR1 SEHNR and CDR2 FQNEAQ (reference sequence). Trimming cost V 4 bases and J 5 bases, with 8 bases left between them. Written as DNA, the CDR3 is TGTGCCAGCAGCTCTCACCTGAATGAAAAACTGTTTTTT. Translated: CASSSHLNEKLFF.

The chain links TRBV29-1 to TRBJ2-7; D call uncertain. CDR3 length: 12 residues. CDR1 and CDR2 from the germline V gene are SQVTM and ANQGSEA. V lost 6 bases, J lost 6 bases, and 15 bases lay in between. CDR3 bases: TGCAGCGTCACGGACCGTATAGGCGAGCAGTACTTC. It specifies CSVTDRIGEQYF.

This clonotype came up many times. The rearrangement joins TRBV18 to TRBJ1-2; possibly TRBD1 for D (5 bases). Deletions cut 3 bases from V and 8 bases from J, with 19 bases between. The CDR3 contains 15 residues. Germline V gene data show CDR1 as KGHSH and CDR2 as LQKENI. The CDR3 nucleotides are TGTGCCAGCTCACCCTCGGGGCAGGGAGAAAGCGGCTACACCTTC. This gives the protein CASSPSGQGESGYTF.

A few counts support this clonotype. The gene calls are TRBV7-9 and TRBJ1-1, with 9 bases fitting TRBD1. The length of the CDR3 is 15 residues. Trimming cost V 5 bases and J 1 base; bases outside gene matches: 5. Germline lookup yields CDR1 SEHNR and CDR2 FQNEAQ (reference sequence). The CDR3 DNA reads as TGTGCCAGCAGCGGAGCGGACAGGGGGAACACTGAAGCTTTCTTT. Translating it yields CASSGADRGNTEAFF.

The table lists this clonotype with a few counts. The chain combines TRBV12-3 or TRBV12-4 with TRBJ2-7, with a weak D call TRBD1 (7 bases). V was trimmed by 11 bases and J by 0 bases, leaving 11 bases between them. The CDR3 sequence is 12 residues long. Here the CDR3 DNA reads TGTGCCTGCGGGGACAGCTCCTACGAGCAGTACTTC. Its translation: CACGDSSYEQYF.

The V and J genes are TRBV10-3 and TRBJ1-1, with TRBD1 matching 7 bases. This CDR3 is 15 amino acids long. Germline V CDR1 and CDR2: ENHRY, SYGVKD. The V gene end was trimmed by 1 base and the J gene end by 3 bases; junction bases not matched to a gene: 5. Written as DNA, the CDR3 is TGTGCCATCAGTGAGTTAAGGGGGCTGGACACTGAAGCTTTCTTT. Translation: CAISELRGLDTEAFF.

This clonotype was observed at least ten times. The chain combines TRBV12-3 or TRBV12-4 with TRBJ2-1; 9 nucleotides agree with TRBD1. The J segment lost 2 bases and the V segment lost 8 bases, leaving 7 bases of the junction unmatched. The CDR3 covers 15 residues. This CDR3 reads CASSTGTGTYNEQFF. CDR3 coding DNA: TGTGCCAGCTCCACGGGGACAGGGACCTACAATGAGCAGTTCTTC.